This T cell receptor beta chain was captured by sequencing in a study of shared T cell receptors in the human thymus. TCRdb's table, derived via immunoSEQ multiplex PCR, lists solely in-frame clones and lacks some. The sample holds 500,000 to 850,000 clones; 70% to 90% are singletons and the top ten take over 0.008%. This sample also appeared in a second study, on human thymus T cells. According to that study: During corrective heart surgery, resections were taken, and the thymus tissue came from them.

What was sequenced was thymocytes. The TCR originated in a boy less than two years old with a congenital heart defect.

The CDR3 sequence: CASSLWIVGRGHYEQYF. As DNA, the CDR3 is TGTGCCAGCAGCTTGTGGATCGTCGGCAGGGGGCACTACGAGCAGTACTTC. The chain links TRBV5-5 to TRBJ2-7; 8 bases align to TRBD1. Germline CDR1 and CDR2: SGHKS and YYEKEE (reference sequence). The junction had 12 bases not matched to a gene; V was cut back by 1 base and J by 3 bases. The CDR3 covers 17 residues.